Reported below is one T cell receptor (beta chain). The table lists this clone with a few counts. Its antigen target is currently unknown. Base-call qualities are not available, and no considerably larger clone is one nucleotide away. All of the isolated RNA was reverse transcribed with the High Capacity cDNA Reverse Transcription Kit, so expressed TCRB transcripts were sequenced. Naive, central memory and regulatory T cell samples underwent deep immunoSEQ sequencing, averaging around 4 million total reads per sample. Sorted cells were lysed in RLT buffer and RNA was extracted with DNase-treated RNeasy Micro or Mini kits, depending on cell number. Each cell subset was processed on its own to prevent cross-contamination, while patient and healthy donor samples were processed together. Using the immunoSEQ multiplex PCR, TCRB sequences were amplified from cDNA into 87-bp fragments spanning the CDR3 region. The amplicons were sequenced using the Illumina HiSeq platform. The authors processed their data as follows. PCR bias was corrected computationally using synthetic template baselines, and reads within Hamming distance 2 were collapsed, with unmergeable singletons discarded. Reads were aligned against IMGT so that V, D and J genes, CDR3 length and insertions or deletions at six rearrangement sites could be assigned. Clonotype counts were normalized to sorted cell number within each subset before computing true diversity and Gini coefficients with the tcR R package. The overlap coefficient, calculated on TCRB nucleotide sequences, was used to quantify repertoire sharing. TCRdb took over this immuneACCESS table, retaining in-frame rearrangements with V and J assigned. Such tables are incomplete; in checked studies, under half of the missing clones stem from an unresolved V gene, and the remainder is unexplained. The D gene and trimming were derived from the DNA, and the V and J assignments and clone size from that table. The sample table records 300,000 to 350,000 clones; around 9.3% of these occur just once. The ten largest clonotypes hold 0.9% to 1.1% of the sample.

The data derive from a study of beta chain features in type 1 diabetes (dated by TCRdb to the late 2010s). Study-wide context: Mean age, gender distribution, total cell number and subset yield were not different between patients and healthy donors. Naive and central memory subsets were obtained from all 30 or so donors, but regulatory and stem cell-like memory subsets were isolated from only 8 patients and roughly 8 healthy donors. A total of some 100,000,000 sorted cells were examined across all samples, and a strong correlation was observed between cell number per subset and RNA yield. The study compared the TCRB repertoires of sorted circulating CD4+ T cell subsets in recently diagnosed type 1 diabetes patients with those in matched healthy donors. Summary of the overall study and its limitations: Because small numbers of individuals were included in the HLA sub-analyses, any influence of HLA type on TCRB rearrangement was left unresolved. Shorter templates might be favored by PCR, yet because patient and control samples were amplified and corrected together, any such skew would affect both groups equally. Naive, central memory and regulatory TCRB repertoires appeared more similar among patients than among healthy donors. At VDJ recombination sites, patients with type 1 diabetes made fewer insertions and deleted more nucleotides, a pattern implying thymic rearrangement abnormalities. Sequencing cDNA rather than genomic DNA could over-represent highly expressing activated cells, although activation and CD3 levels did not differ between groups. A moderate but significant shortening of TCRB CDR3 length was observed in type 1 diabetes patients in all four CD4+ subsets.

Per the germline V gene (reference sequence), GTSNPN is the CDR1 and SVGIG is the CDR2. Trimming removed 1 base from V and 7 bases from J; the gene matches leave 3 bases unexplained. The CDR3, from cysteine to phenylalanine, totals 14 residues. Only the CDR3 DNA stays, 42 bases, in frame from base 1. From each donor, a single peripheral blood sample of approximately 110 mL on average was drawn into heparinised tubes. A BD FACSAria II was used to sort naive, central memory, regulatory and stem cell-like memory CD4+ T cells with a panel that included CD45RO, CCR7, CD25, CD127, CD95 and CD27. All sorted populations exceeded 98% purity. PBMCs were isolated right away by Lymphoprep density gradient centrifugation and were stained directly, without culture. So that batch effects would be minimized, each experiment stained and sorted samples in pairs, pairing one healthy donor with one patient.

What was sequenced was central memory CD4+ T cells from blood. The source is a man aged 30 to 45 with type 1 diabetes. Rearrangement joined TRBV30 to TRBJ1-5, with 11 bases aligning to TRBD1. The CDR3 amino acid sequence is: CAWSGTGGFQPQHF. Here is the DNA: TGTGCCTGGAGTGGGACAGGGGGCTTCCAGCCCCAGCATTTT. The CDR3 plus the reference TRBV30 and TRBJ1-5 genes for the other parts give the full variable domain: SQTIHQWPATLVQPVGSPLSLECTVEGTSNPNLYWYRQAAGRGLQLLFYSVGIGQISSEVPQNLSASRPQDRQFILSSKKLLLSDSGFYLCAWSGTGGFQPQHFGDGTRLSIL.